This TCR beta chain was documented in a study of cytomegalovirus exposure and HLA in healthy donors. The study's findings and limits: Later analysis identified several of the most significant clusters that appeared linked to common viral pathogens. Later on, an analysis tied approximately 17,000 TCR beta sequences to HLA alleles at 0.05 false discovery rate. Accurate predictions that matched the HLA-A and HLA-B alleles of most subjects were reportedly made from TCR beta sequences.

Remarks on this clone: Its antigen is as yet unknown.

The PCR had 60 Vbeta and 13 Jbeta primers. The data were produced by immunoSEQ multiplex PCR, yet TCRdb's version contains in-frame clones alone and is incomplete. Among approximately 85,000 clones listed, around 70% were seen once. The TCR sequence derives from a woman in her thirties or forties in good health and CMV-seropositive. Input material: PBMCs.

The chain's CDR3 is CASSRQGIYGYTF. CDR3 DNA sequence: TGTGCCAGCAGCCGACAGGGAATCTATGGCTACACCTTC. The rearrangement joins TRBV7-2 to TRBJ1-2; TRBD1 agrees at 7 bases. Trimming took 5 bases from V and 4 from J; bases not matched to a gene: 4. CDR1 and CDR2 from the germline V gene are SGHTA and FQGNSA. CDR3 length: 13 amino acids.